This is a list of T cell receptor beta chains from one sample in a study of blood T cell repertoires in COVID-19. This table comes from immunoSEQ multiplex PCR, and its TCRdb copy is limited to in-frame clones, with some not included. The sample has 150,000 to 200,000 clones, just over 90% seen once; the top ten hold around 2.1%. What was sequenced was peripheral blood. The source is a man aged 18 to 35 with acute or convalescent COVID-19. Each CDR3 is given with its conserved first and last residue. The order of the fields is V gene, D gene, J gene, clone size, CDR3 DNA, CDR3 protein. A D gene is named only where the DNA matches it firmly. Clone sizes are given selectively: once, few, many, or a class where the clone is expanded.

TRBV27	TRBD1	TRBJ1-2	once	TGTGCCAGCAGTTTACAGGGACAGGGCAACTATGGCTACACCTTC	CASSLQGQGNYGYTF
TRBV30	-	TRBJ1-6	-	TGTGCCTGGAGTTTCGCGGGGCCGACTAATTCACCCCTCCACTTT	CAWSFAGPTNSPLHF
TRBV19	TRBD1	TRBJ1-2	once	TGTGCCAGTAGTATAGGGACAGGGGGTGTTCGCGACTATGGCTACACCTTC	CASSIGTGGVRDYGYTF
TRBV6-6	-	TRBJ1-1	-	TGTGCCAGCTCGCCACAGGGCGCATTAATGAACACTGAAGCTTTCTTT	CASSPQGALMNTEAFF
TRBV21-1	-	TRBJ1-1	-	TGTGCCAGCAGCATCCCGGGGGACAGGGACCTTTCGGCTGAAGCTTTCTTT	CASSIPGDRDLSAEAFF
TRBV7-7	TRBD2	TRBJ2-5	-	TGTGCCAGCAGCATAGGGCTAGCGGGCCAAGAGACCCAGTACTTC	CASSIGLAGQETQYF
TRBV5-6	TRBD2	TRBJ2-5	-	TGTGCCAGCAGCCCAGGTAGCGGGAGGGGAGGGGAGACCCAGTACTTC	CASSPGSGRGGETQYF
TRBV18	TRBD2	TRBJ2-4	-	TGTGCCAGCTCACCACCCAGCGGGAGTGAAAACATTCAGTACTTC	CASSPPSGSENIQYF
TRBV6-2/TRBV6-3	-	TRBJ2-7	-	TGTGCCAGCAGTAACGGTCGACATTACGAGCAGTACTTC	CASSNGRHYEQYF
TRBV5-1	TRBD2	TRBJ2-1	once	TGCGCCAGCAGCTACCTAGCGGGAGGGCTTGGAAATGAGCAGTTCTTC	CASSYLAGGLGNEQFF
TRBV4-2	-	TRBJ2-3	once	TGTGCCAGCAGTCAGCGAGATACGCAGTATTTT	CASSQRDTQYF
TRBV7-2	TRBD1	TRBJ1-5	-	TGTGCCAGCAGCTTAGAGGGGACAGGGGGGTCCCAGCCCCAGCATTTT	CASSLEGTGGSQPQHF
TRBV7-8	-	TRBJ1-5	-	TGTGCCAGCAGCGTACGACAGCCGGTCAGCAATCAGCCCCAGCATTTT	CASSVRQPVSNQPQHF
TRBV24-1	TRBD1	TRBJ2-2	-	TGTGCCACCAGTGATCCCAGGACAGGGAGTAACGGGGAGCTGTTTTTT	CATSDPRTGSNGELFF
TRBV3-1/TRBV3-2	-	TRBJ1-2	-	TGTGCCAGCAGCCAAGAAGGCCTCGTCGGGTATGGCTACACCTTC	CASSQEGLVGYGYTF
TRBV19	-	TRBJ2-7	-	TGTGCCAGTAGTATATCAACAGGGTACTCCGAGCAGTACTTC	CASSISTGYSEQYF
TRBV11-2	-	TRBJ1-2	-	TGTGCCAGCAGCTTACGGTGGGGGCAGGAATATGGCTACACCTTC	CASSLRWGQEYGYTF
TRBV30	-	TRBJ1-2	-	TGTGCCTGGAGTGTGGGGGGGATCTATGGCTACACCTTC	CAWSVGGIYGYTF
TRBV27	-	TRBJ2-6	-	TGTGCCAGCAGTTTATTGGCAGGGGAAGTAACTGGGGCCAACGTCCTGACTTTC	CASSLLAGEVTGANVLTF
TRBV14	-	TRBJ2-3	-	TGTGCCAGCAGCCGGACATATACGCAGTATTTT	CASSRTYTQYF
TRBV5-1	TRBD1	TRBJ1-6	-	TGCGCCAGCAGCCCTACTGGACAGGACAATTCACCCCTCCACTTT	CASSPTGQDNSPLHF
TRBV6-5	TRBD1	TRBJ1-1	-	TGTGCCAGCAGTTACTTCCCCGCAGGGGGCTTCACTGAAGCTTTCTTT	CASSYFPAGGFTEAFF
TRBV12-3/TRBV12-4	-	TRBJ1-1	-	TGTGCCAGCAGTTTAAAGGGGGACACTGAAGCTTTCTTT	CASSLKGDTEAFF
TRBV4-1	-	TRBJ1-1	-	TGCGCCAGCAGCCAAGGTGGGGGCCTGAACACTGAAGCTTTCTTT	CASSQGGGLNTEAFF
TRBV4-1	-	TRBJ2-7	-	TGCGCCAGCAGCCTTTCCCCGGACAGATCCTACGAGCAGTACTTC	CASSLSPDRSYEQYF
TRBV6-6	TRBD1	TRBJ1-2	once	TGTGCCAGCATCACATCGAGGGACAGCTATGGCTACACCTTC	CASITSRDSYGYTF
TRBV6-5	-	TRBJ1-2	-	TGTGCCAGTGCGGATACGAACTATGGCTACACCTTC	CASADTNYGYTF
TRBV19	TRBD1	TRBJ1-3	-	TGTGCCAGTAGTGCCGGGACAGGAAATGGAAACACCATATATTTT	CASSAGTGNGNTIYF
TRBV5-1	-	TRBJ1-5	-	TGCGCCTCTGCGGAGGGAGGGGACAGCAATCAGCCCCAGCATTTT	CASAEGGDSNQPQHF
TRBV7-8	-	TRBJ1-6	-	TGTGCCAGCAGCTTAAGGGAGGGAAGGAATTCACCCCTCCACTTT	CASSLREGRNSPLHF
TRBV4-1	-	TRBJ1-1	-	TGCGCCAGCAGCCAAGAACCTTACGCGATGAGCACTGAAGCTTTCTTT	CASSQEPYAMSTEAFF
TRBV7-9	-	TRBJ1-3	few	TGTGCCAGCAGCTTAAGGGGGACGGGTGGAAACACCATATATTTT	CASSLRGTGGNTIYF
TRBV2	-	TRBJ2-7	once	TGTGCCATCCACAGGTTGAACCGCTCCTACGAGCAGTACTTC	CAIHRLNRSYEQYF
TRBV18	-	TRBJ2-3	-	TGTGCCAGCTCACCACTGGCCGACACAGTAGGTAGCGGAAGTACGGATACGCAGTATTTT	CASSPLADTVGSGSTDTQYF
TRBV5-4	TRBD1	TRBJ2-1	-	TGTGCCAGCAGCTTCGGGGGGACAGGGGCGAGTCATGAGCAGTTCTTC	CASSFGGTGASHEQFF
TRBV11-3	TRBD2	TRBJ2-7	-	TGTGCCAGCAGCTCCCTAGGCCGGGGACTAGCCCCGCCTTCTTTC	CASSSLGRGLAPPSF
TRBV24-1	-	TRBJ1-3	once	TGTGCCACCAGTGACCCCCGCACAGGGACCGGAAACACCATATATTTT	CATSDPRTGTGNTIYF
TRBV25-1	-	TRBJ2-3	-	TGTGCCAGCAGTGATTCCCCGCTAATCCAGGGTGCAGATACGCAGTATTTT	CASSDSPLIQGADTQYF
TRBV25-1	-	TRBJ1-1	-	TGTGCCAGCAGTGAATGGTCAGCTAGGATGAACACTGAAGCTTTCTTT	CASSEWSARMNTEAFF
TRBV30	TRBD2	TRBJ2-5	-	TGTGCCTGGAGTCCGGGACTAGCGATAGAGACCCAGTACTTC	CAWSPGLAIETQYF
TRBV29-1	-	TRBJ2-7	-	TGCAGCGTCGCTGACAGAGACTACGAGCAGTACTTC	CSVADRDYEQYF
TRBV12-3/TRBV12-4	TRBD1	TRBJ1-2	-	TGTGCCAGCAGGTTCACAGGGGGCTATGGCTACACCTTC	CASRFTGGYGYTF